A single sample is the source of the 2 T cell receptor beta chains below, sequenced in a study of T cell changes during pregnancy in multiple sclerosis (dated by TCRdb to the late 2010s). Libraries were constructed by the immunoSEQ multiplex PCR assay. TCRdb took over this immuneACCESS table, retaining in-frame rearrangements with V and J assigned. Such tables are incomplete; in checked studies, under half of the missing clones stem from an unresolved V gene, and the remainder is unexplained. The table for this sample lists approximately 94,000 clones; about nine tenths of them were counted only once. In total, the top ten clones hold 1.9% of the sample. The sequencing here drew on peripheral blood, taken after pregnancy. The receptors shown here come from a female donor with multiple sclerosis, enrolled in a pregnancy study.

The chain couples TRBV5-1 to TRBJ2-7; possibly TRBD1 for D (6 bases). CDR1 is SGHRS, CDR2 YFSETQ, per germline. The CDR3 loop spans 18 amino acids. V was cut by 0 bases and J by 0 bases, with 19 bases left in between. CDR3 region: CASSLVPPTGRSSYEQYF. The DNA for the CDR3 is TGCGCCAGCAGCTTGGTTCCCCCGACAGGCAGAAGCTCCTACGAGCAGTACTTC.

The chain links TRBV4-3 to TRBJ2-7, with 12 bases that match TRBD1. The CDR3 has 16 residues. From germline, CDR1 is LGHNA and CDR2 YSLEER. The trim removed 5 bases at V and 7 bases at J, leaving 12 bases unmatched. In nucleotides, the CDR3 is TGCGCCAGCAGCAAGGCCTCCGGGACAGGGGGCCTAGAGCAGTACTTC. It translates to CASSKASGTGGLEQYF.